These 21 T cell receptor beta chains were sequenced from one sample in a study of blood T cell repertoires in COVID-19. Data came from immunoSEQ multiplex PCR; TCRdb stores just in-frame clones and leaves some out. The sample yields about 190,000 clones, less than 85% seen once. The sequencing sample was made of PBMCs or T cells enriched from blood (not recorded which). These receptors all come from a woman aged 25 to 39 who had recovered from COVID-19.

This clone was counted at least ten times. This chain joins TRBV14 and TRBJ2-7, with 8 bases that match TRBD1. The CDR3 covers 14 residues. The germline gives CDR1 SGHDN, CDR2 FVKESK. The V gene end was trimmed by 4 bases and the J gene end by 2 bases; junction bases not matched to a gene: 4. CDR3 DNA sequence: TGTGCCAGCAGCCCAACCAGGGGGCCCTACGAGCAGTACGTC. Translating gives CASSPTRGPYEQYV.

This chain uses TRBV9 with TRBJ2-1; D is undetermined. Trimming stripped 3 bases from V and 4 bases from J, with 11 bases between. The CDR3 has 14 residues. In germline, CDR1 is SGDLS, CDR2 YYNGEE. This CDR3 reads CASSGQLGYNEQFF. The CDR3 region has the DNA TGTGCCAGCAGCGGCCAGCTCGGGTACAATGAGCAGTTCTTC.

The chain employs TRBV10-3 and TRBJ1-5; D is perhaps TRBD1 (5 bases). V lost 0 bases, J lost 4 bases, and 7 bases lay in between. The CDR3 loop spans 14 amino acids. Germline CDR1 is ENHRY and CDR2 is SYGVKD. The CDR3: CAISESKGNQPQHF. The CDR3 coding sequence is TGTGCCATCAGTGAGTCAAAGGGGAATCAGCCCCAGCATTTT.

The rearrangement joins TRBV18 to TRBJ1-2; the match to TRBD1 covers 7 bases. Germline V CDR1 and CDR2: KGHSH, LQKENI. The CDR3 covers 14 residues. V lost 3 bases, J lost 4 bases, and 5 bases stayed unmatched. The CDR3 DNA reads TGTGCCAGCTCACCGACCGGGACAGTCTATGGCTACACCTTC. Protein sequence: CASSPTGTVYGYTF.

This clone was found a few times. The rearrangement links TRBV11-3 to TRBJ1-5; TRBD1 matches 12 bases. After removal of 5 bases from V and 2 bases from J, the junction contained 16 bases not matched to a gene. The CDR3 totals 20 residues. Germline V gene data show CDR1 as SGHNT and CDR2 as YENEEA. The CDR3 DNA is TGTGCCAGCAGCCATTCCCCCGGGACAGGGGGCGCAGGGGGCAATCAGCCCCAGCATTTT. It encodes CASSHSPGTGGAGGNQPQHF.

The genes are TRBV24-1 and TRBJ1-5; the match to TRBD1 covers 7 bases. Unmatched junction bases numbered 3, after V lost 4 bases and J lost 4 bases. The germline gives CDR1 KGHDR, CDR2 SFDVKD. The CDR3 consists of 14 residues. The CDR3 region is CATSEQGWNQPQHF. CDR3 nucleotide sequence: TGTGCCACCAGTGAACAGGGGTGGAATCAGCCCCAGCATTTT.

This clone was seen a handful of times. The gene calls are TRBV5-1 and TRBJ1-1; tentatively, D is TRBD1 (5 bases). The germline CDR1 and CDR2 sequences are SGHRS and YFSETQ. The CDR3 contains 15 residues. V lost 4 bases and J lost 1, with 14 bases in between. The CDR3 DNA sequence: TGCGCCAGCAGCCCGGACCCGGGGGGGAACACTGAAGCTTTCTTT. Its protein product is CASSPDPGGNTEAFF.

The chain joins TRBV28 to TRBJ2-6; 8 positions agree with TRBD1. The J segment lost 2 bases and the V segment lost 8 bases, leaving 8 bases of the junction unmatched. Germline values: CDR1 MDHEN, CDR2 SYDVKM. The CDR3 sequence is 16 residues long. DNA of the CDR3: TGTGCCAGCGTCACAGGGGGTTCGACTGGGGCCAACGTCCTGACTTTC. Residues: CASVTGGSTGANVLTF.

This chain links TRBV6-5 with TRBJ1-4, with TRBD1 matching 9 bases. V gave up 3 bases and J gave up 6 bases; unmatched junction bases: 5. The germline V gene encodes CDR1 MNHEY and CDR2 SVGAGI. The CDR3 has 15 residues. The CDR3 DNA follows: TGTGCCAGCAGTTATGACAGGGGGACGGATGAAAAACTGTTTTTT. Translation: CASSYDRGTDEKLFF.

This chain uses TRBV19 with TRBJ2-3; D unclear. V shed 10 bases and J shed 5 bases, with 16 bases lying between them. This CDR3 has 13 amino acids. Germline V gene sequence: CDR1 LNHDA, CDR2 SQIVND (reference sequence). This CDR3 reads CATRRYTGDTQYF. CDR3 DNA sequence: TGTGCCACCCGACGGTATACGGGAGATACGCAGTATTTT.

CDR3 loop: CASSLGTVASGANVLTF. The CDR3 DNA follows: TGTGCCAGCAGCTTAGGGACAGTAGCCTCTGGGGCCAACGTCCTGACTTTC. V usage is TRBV7-9 and J usage is TRBJ2-6; D possibly corresponds to TRBD1 (6 bases). Trimming shortened V by 1 base and J by 0 bases, and 10 bases separated the two germline ends. The CDR3 extends over 17 amino acids. Germline V CDR1 and CDR2: SEHNR, FQNEAQ (reference sequence).

Remarks on this clone: A read error may account for a junction end that differs from germline. The chain has TRBV7-7 and TRBJ2-2; weak D call: TRBD2 (6 bases). This CDR3 comprises 16 residues. Per the germline V gene, CDR1 is SSHAT and CDR2 is FNYEAQ (reference sequence). The CDR3 nucleotides are TGTGCTAGCAGCTTCGAGCCCACTAGGAGGGCCGGGGAGCTGTTTTTT. Encoded protein: CASSFEPTRRAGELFF.

The chain combines TRBV6-5 with TRBJ2-5; possible D gene TRBD1, 6 bases. The CDR3 sequence is 13 residues long. The ends were cut back, 7 bases at V and 6 bases at J, with 15 bases in the middle. Per germline, CDR1 MNHEY and CDR2 SVGAGI. In DNA form, the CDR3 reads TGTGCCAGCACCCTATCAGGGGATCAGACCCAGTACTTC. It is translated as CASTLSGDQTQYF.

CDR3 in amino acids: CASSAGGMAFF. The CDR3 DNA sequence: TGTGCCAGCAGCGCAGGGGGTATGGCTTTCTTT. The V and J genes are TRBV7-9 and TRBJ1-1, with 7 bases identical to TRBD1. There are 11 residues in the CDR3. Germline loops: CDR1 SEHNR, CDR2 FQNEAQ (reference sequence). V was clipped by 5 bases and J by 11 bases; unmatched bases: 5.

The chain couples TRBV28 to TRBJ1-5; the D gene is possibly TRBD1 (5 bases). CDR3 length: 17 residues. Trimming removed 5 bases at V and 0 bases at J, with 17 bases between. CDR1 is MDHEN, CDR2 SYDVKM, per germline. The CDR3 sequence is CASSLRQSGYSNQPQHF. DNA for the CDR3: TGTGCCAGCAGTCTAAGACAGTCTGGTTATAGCAATCAGCCCCAGCATTTT.

This chain uses TRBV4-2 with TRBJ2-3; 7 bases line up with TRBD2. The germline gives CDR1 LGHNA, CDR2 YNFKEQ. The CDR3 runs to 16 residues. Unmatched junction bases numbered 21, after V lost 11 bases and J lost 7 bases. The CDR3, as DNA: TGTGCCTCAAAACGGGAGGCGGGGGACCTCACTTATACGCAGTATTTT. Translating it yields CASKREAGDLTYTQYF.

The J gene is TRBJ1-1, the V gene TRBV18; 12 positions agree with TRBD1. This CDR3 spans 15 amino acids. CDR1 is KGHSH and CDR2 is LQKENI in the germline V gene. V was clipped by 3 bases and J by 4 bases; unmatched bases: 3. The CDR3 bases are TGTGCCAGCTCACCTTCGGGACAGGGGGCCACTGAAGCTTTCTTT. This sequence encodes CASSPSGQGATEAFF.

CDR3 in DNA: TGTGCCAGCAGTTTCGACAGAGCCACCGGGGAGCTGTTTTTT. It is translated as CASSFDRATGELFF. This chain connects TRBV6-5 to TRBJ2-2, with D perhaps TRBD1 (5 bases). Trimming stripped 4 bases from V and 4 bases from J, with 10 bases between. Looked up from germline, CDR1 is MNHEY and CDR2 is SVGAGI. This CDR3 comprises 14 residues.

The rearrangement uses TRBV11-3 and TRBJ2-1, with TRBD1 identical over 9 bases. This CDR3 contains 18 residues. Losses at the gene ends were 5 bases for V and 2 bases for J; bases not matched to a gene: 13. Germline-derived CDR1 and CDR2 are SGHNT and YENEEA. DNA of the CDR3: TGTGCCAGCAGCCCCCGAGGCGGGACAGGGCAAGCCTACAATGAGCAGTTCTTC. Encoded protein: CASSPRGGTGQAYNEQFF.

V usage is TRBV5-1 and J usage is TRBJ2-2; no clear D. The CDR3 spans 14 residues. V was clipped by 1 base and J by 2 bases, with 6 bases between them. Germline CDR1 is SGHRS and CDR2 is YFSETQ. For the CDR3, the DNA is TGCGCCAGCAGCTTGCTAACTAACACCGGGGAGCTGTTTTTT. It is translated as CASSLLTNTGELFF.

This chain connects TRBV19 to TRBJ1-5; a weak D match, TRBD1 (6 bases). CDR1 and CDR2 from the germline V gene are LNHDA and SQIVND (reference sequence). V lost 2 bases and J lost 2, with 13 bases in between. CDR3 size: 16 residues. CDR3 bases: TGTGCCAGTAGTATACGGGGGGCAAATGGCAATCAGCCCCAGCATTTT. Translating it yields CASSIRGANGNQPQHF.